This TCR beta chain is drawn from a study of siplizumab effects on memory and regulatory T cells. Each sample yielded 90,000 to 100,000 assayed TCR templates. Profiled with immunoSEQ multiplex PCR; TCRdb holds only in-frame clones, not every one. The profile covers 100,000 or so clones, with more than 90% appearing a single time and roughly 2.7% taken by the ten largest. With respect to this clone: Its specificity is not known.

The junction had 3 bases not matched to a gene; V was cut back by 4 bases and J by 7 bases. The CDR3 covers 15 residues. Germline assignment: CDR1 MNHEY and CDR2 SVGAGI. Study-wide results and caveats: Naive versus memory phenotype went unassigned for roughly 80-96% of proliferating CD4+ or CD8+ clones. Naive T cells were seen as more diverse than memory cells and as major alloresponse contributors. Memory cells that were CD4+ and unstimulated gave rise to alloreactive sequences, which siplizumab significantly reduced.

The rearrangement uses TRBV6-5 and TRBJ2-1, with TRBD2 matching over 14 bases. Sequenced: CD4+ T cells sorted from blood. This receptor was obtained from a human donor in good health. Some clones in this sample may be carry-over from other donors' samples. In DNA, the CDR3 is TGTGCCAGCAGTTGGGGACTAGCGGGAGTGAATGAGCAGTTCTTC. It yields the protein CASSWGLAGVNEQFF.